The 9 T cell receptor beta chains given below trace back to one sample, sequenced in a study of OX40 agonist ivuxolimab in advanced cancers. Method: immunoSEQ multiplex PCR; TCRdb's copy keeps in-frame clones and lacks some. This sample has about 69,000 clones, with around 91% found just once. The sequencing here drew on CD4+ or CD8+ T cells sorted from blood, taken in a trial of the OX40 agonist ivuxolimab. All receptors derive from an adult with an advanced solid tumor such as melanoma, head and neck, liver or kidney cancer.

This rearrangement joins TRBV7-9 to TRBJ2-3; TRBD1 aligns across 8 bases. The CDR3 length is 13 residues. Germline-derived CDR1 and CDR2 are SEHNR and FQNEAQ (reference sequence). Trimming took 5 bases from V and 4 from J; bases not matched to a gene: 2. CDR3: CASSPTGADTQYF. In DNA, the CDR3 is TGTGCCAGCAGCCCGACAGGGGCAGATACGCAGTATTTT.

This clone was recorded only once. In nucleotides, the CDR3 is TGTGCCAGCAGCCCGCCCGGACAGGGACGCTCAGGGGGCTACACCTTC. It codes for CASSPPGQGRSGGYTF. The chain has TRBV7-2 and TRBJ1-2, with TRBD1 identical over 8 bases. J lost 8 bases, V lost 5 bases, and 16 bases had no gene match. Germline values: CDR1 SGHTA, CDR2 FQGNSA. This CDR3 is 16 amino acids long.

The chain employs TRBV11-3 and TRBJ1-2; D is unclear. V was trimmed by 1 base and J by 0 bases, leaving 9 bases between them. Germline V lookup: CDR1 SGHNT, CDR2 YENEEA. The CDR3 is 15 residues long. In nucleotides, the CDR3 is TGTGCCAGCAGCTTAGGCAGGCCTTCTAACTATGGCTACACCTTC. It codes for CASSLGRPSNYGYTF.

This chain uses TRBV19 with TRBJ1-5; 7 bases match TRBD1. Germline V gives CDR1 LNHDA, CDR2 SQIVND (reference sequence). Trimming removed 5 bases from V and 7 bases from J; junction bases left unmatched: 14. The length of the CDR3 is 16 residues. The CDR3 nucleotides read TGTGCCAGTAGTCCACTAGGGGACAGAACGCGACAGCCCCAGCATTTT. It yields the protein CASSPLGDRTRQPQHF.

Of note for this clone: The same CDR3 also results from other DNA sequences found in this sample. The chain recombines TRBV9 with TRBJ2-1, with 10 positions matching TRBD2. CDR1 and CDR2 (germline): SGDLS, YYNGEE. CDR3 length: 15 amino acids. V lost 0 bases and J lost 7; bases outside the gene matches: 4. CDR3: CASSVVSSGRNEQFF. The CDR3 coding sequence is TGTGCCAGCAGCGTAGTGTCTAGCGGGAGAAATGAGCAGTTCTTC.

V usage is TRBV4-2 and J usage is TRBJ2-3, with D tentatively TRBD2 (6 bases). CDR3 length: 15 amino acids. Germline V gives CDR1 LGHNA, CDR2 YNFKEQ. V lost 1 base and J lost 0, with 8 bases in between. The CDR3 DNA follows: TGTGCCAGCAGCCAAGGTGGGACTAGCACAGATACGCAGTATTTT. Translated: CASSQGGTSTDTQYF.

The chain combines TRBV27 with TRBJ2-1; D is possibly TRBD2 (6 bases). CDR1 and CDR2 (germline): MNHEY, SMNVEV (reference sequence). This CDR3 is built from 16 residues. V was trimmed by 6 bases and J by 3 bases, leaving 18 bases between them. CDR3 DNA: TGTGCCAGCAGATCGAATCAGCGGGCTAGCTACAATGAGCAGTTCTTC. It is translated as CASRSNQRASYNEQFF.

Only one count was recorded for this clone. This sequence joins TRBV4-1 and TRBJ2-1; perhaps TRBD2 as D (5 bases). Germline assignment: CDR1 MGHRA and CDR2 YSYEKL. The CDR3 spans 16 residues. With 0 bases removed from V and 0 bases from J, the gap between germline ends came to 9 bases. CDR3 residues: CASSQDPAASYNEQFF. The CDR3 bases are TGCGCCAGCAGCCAAGACCCAGCGGCCTCCTACAATGAGCAGTTCTTC.

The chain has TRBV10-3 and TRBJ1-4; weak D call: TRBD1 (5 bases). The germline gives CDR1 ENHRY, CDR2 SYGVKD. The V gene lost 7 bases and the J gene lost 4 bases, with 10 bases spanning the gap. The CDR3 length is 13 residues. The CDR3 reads CAITDTHNEKLFF. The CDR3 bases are TGTGCCATCACGGACACACATAATGAAAAACTGTTTTTT.